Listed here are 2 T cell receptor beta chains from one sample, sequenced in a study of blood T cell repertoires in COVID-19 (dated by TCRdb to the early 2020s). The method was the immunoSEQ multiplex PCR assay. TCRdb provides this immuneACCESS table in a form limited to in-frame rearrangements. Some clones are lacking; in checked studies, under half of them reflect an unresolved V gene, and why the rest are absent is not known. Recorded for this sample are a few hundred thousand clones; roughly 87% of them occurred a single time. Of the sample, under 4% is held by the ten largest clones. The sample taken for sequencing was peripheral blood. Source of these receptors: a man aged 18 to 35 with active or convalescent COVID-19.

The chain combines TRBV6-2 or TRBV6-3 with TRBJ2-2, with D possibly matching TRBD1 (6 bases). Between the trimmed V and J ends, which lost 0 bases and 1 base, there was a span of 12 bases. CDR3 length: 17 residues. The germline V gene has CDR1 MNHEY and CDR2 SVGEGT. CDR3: CASSYSRGTLNTGELFF. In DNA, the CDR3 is TGTGCCAGCAGTTACTCGAGGGGGACATTGAACACCGGGGAGCTGTTTTTT.

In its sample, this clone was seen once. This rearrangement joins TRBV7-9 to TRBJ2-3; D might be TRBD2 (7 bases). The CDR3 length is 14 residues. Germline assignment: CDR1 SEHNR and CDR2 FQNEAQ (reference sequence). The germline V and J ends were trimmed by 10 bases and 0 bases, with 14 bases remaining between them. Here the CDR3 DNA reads TGTGCCATAAAGGGGGGACTAAGCACAGATACGCAGTATTTT. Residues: CAIKGGLSTDTQYF.